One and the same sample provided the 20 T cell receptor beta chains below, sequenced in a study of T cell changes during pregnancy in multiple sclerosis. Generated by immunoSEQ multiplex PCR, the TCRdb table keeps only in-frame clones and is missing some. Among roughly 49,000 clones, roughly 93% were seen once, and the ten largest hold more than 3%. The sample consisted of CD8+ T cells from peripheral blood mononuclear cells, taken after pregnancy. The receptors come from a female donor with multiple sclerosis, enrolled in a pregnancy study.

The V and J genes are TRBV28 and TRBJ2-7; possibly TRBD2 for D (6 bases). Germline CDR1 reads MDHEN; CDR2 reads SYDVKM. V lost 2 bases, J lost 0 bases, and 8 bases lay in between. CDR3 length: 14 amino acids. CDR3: CASSLRRGSYEQYF. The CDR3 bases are TGTGCCAGCAGTTTACGGCGGGGCTCCTACGAGCAGTACTTC.

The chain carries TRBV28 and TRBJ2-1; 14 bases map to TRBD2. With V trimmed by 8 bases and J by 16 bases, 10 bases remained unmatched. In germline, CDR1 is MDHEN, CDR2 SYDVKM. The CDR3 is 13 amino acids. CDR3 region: CASGTSGSKTLFF. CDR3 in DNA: TGTGCCAGCGGGACTAGCGGGAGTAAGACGCTCTTCTTC. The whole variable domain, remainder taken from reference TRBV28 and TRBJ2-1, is DVKVTQSSRYLVKRTGEKVFLECVQDMDHENMFWYRQDPGLGLRLIYFSYDVKMKEKGDIPEGYSVSREKKERFSLILESASTNQTSMYLCASGTSGSKTLFFGPGTRLTVL.

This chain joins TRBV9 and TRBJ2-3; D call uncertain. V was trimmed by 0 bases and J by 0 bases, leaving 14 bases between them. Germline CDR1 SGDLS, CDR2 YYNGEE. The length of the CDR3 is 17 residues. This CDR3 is CASSVDSLTGSTDTQYF. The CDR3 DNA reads TGTGCCAGCAGCGTAGACTCTCTGACTGGGAGCACAGATACGCAGTATTTT.

The CDR3 sequence is CSVDLGQGKAFF. The DNA of the CDR3 is TGCAGCGTTGATCTGGGACAGGGAAAAGCTTTCTTT. The chain joins TRBV29-1 to TRBJ1-1, with 9 bases aligning to TRBD1. The CDR3 spans 12 residues. The V and J ends lost 3 bases and 9 bases, in that order; junction bases with no gene match: 5. CDR1 and CDR2 from the germline V gene are SQVTM and ANQGSEA.

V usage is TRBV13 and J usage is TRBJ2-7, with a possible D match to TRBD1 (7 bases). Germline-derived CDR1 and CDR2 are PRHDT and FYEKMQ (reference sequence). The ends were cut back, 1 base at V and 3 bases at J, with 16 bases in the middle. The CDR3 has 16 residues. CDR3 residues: CASSLAQAGGFYEQYF. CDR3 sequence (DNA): TGTGCCAGCAGCTTAGCCCAGGCAGGGGGGTTCTACGAGCAGTACTTC.

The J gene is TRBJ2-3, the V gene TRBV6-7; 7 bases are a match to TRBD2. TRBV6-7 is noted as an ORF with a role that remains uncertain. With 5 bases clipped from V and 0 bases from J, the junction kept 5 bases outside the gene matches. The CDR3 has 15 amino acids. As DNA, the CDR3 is TGTGCCAGCAGTCCGAGCGGGGCGAGCACAGATACGCAGTATTTT. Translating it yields CASSPSGASTDTQYF.

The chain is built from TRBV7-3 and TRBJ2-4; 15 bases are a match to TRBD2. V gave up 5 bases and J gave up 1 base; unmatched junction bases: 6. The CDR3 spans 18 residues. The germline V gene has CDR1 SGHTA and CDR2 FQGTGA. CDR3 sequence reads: CASSPRTSGRAAKNIQYF. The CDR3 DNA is TGTGCCAGCAGCCCACGGACTAGCGGGAGGGCGGCCAAAAACATTCAGTACTTC.

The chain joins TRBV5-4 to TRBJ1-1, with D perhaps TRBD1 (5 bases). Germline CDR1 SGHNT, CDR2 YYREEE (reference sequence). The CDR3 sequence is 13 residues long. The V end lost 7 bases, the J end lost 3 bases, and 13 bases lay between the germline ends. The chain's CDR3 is CASSRAVDTEAFF. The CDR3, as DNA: TGTGCCAGCTCCAGGGCGGTCGACACTGAAGCTTTCTTT.

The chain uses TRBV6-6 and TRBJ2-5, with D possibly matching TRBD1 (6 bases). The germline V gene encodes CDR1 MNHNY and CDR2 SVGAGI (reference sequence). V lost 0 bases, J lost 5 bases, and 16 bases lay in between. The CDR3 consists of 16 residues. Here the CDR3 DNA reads TGTGCCAGCAGTTACTCCCCGGGCCAGGGGTGGGAGACCCAGTACTTC. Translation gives CASSYSPGQGWETQYF.

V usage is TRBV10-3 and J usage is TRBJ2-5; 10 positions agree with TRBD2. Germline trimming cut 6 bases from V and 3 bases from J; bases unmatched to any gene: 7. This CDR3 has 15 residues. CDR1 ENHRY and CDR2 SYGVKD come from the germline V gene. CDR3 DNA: TGTGCCATCAGAGATAGCGGGAGGAACGAAGAGACCCAGTACTTC. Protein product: CAIRDSGRNEETQYF.

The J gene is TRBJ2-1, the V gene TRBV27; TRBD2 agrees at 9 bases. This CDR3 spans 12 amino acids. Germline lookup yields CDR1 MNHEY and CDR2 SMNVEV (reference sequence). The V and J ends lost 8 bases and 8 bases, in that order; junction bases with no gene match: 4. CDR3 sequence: CASFSGSHEQFF. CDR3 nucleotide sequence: TGTGCCAGCTTTAGCGGGAGTCATGAGCAGTTCTTC.

CDR3 residues: CASSLTGYSNQPQHF. CDR3 DNA: TGTGCCAGCAGTTTAACGGGGTATAGCAATCAGCCCCAGCATTTT. V and J are TRBV28 and TRBJ1-5; D is unresolved. The CDR3 sequence is 15 residues long. V gave up 2 bases and J gave up 0 bases, with 8 bases separating them. CDR1 MDHEN and CDR2 SYDVKM come from the germline V gene.

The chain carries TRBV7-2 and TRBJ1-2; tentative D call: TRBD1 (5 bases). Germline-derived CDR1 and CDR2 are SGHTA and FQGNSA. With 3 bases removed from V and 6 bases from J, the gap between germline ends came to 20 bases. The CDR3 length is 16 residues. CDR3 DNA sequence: TGTGCCAGCAGCTTGTCCGGAGGGGCAGGACTTGATGGCTACACCTTC. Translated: CASSLSGGAGLDGYTF.

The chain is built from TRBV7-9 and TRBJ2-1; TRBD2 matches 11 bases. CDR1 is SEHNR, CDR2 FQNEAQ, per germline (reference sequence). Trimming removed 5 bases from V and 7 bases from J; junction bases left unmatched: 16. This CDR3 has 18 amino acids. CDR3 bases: TGTGCCAGCAGCACCCCCATAGAGACCGGGACTAGCGGAAATGAGCAGTTCTTC. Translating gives CASSTPIETGTSGNEQFF. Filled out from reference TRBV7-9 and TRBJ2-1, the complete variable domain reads DTGVSQNPRHKITKRGQNVTFRCDPISEHNRLYWYRQTLGQGPEFLTYFQNEAQLEKSRLLSDRFSAERPKGSFSTLEIQRTEQGDSAMYLCASSTPIETGTSGNEQFFGPGTRLTVL.

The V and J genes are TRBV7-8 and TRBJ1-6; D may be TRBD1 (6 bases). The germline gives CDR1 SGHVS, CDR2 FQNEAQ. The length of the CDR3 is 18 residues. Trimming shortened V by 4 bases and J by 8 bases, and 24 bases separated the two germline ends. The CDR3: CASSSGGARPTNDSPLHF. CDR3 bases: TGTGCCAGCAGCTCTGGGGGGGCACGACCCACCAATGATTCACCCCTCCACTTT. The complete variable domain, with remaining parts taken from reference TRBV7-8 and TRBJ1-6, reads GAGVSQSPRYKVAKRGQDVALRCDPISGHVSLFWYQQALGQGPEFLTYFQNEAQLDKSGLPSDRFFAERPEGSVSTLKIQRTQQEDSAVYLCASSSGGARPTNDSPLHFGNGTRLTVT.

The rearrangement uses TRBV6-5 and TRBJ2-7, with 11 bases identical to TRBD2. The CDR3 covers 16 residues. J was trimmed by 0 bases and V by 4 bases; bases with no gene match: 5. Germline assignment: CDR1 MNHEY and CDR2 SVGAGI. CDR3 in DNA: TGTGCCAGCAGTTCAGGGACTAGCGGCAGCTCCTACGAGCAGTACTTC. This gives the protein CASSSGTSGSSYEQYF.

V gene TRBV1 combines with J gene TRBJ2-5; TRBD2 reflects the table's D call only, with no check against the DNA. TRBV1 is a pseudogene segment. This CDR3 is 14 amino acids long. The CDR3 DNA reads TGCACCAGCAGAGAGGTCTTGGTTCGAGAGACCCAGTACTTC. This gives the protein CTSREVLVRETQYF.

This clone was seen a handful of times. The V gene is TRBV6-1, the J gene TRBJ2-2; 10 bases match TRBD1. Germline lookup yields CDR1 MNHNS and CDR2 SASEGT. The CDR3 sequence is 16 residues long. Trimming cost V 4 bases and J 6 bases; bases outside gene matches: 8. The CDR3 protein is CASSANPGQGSGELFF. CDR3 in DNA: TGTGCCAGCAGTGCAAATCCGGGACAGGGGTCCGGGGAGCTGTTTTTT.

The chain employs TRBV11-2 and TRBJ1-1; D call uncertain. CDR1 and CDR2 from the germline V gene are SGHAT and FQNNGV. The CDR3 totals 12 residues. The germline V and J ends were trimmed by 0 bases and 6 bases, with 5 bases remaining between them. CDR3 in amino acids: CASSLDGSEAFF. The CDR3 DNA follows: TGTGCCAGCAGCTTAGATGGCTCTGAAGCTTTCTTT.

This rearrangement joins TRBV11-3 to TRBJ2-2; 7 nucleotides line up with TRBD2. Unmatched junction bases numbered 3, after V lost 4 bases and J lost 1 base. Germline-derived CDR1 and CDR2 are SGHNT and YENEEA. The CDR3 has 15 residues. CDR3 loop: CASSSSGMNTGELFF. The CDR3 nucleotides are TGTGCCAGCAGCTCGAGCGGGATGAACACCGGGGAGCTGTTTTTT. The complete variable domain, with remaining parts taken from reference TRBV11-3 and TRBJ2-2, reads EAGVVQSPRYKIIEKKQPVAFWCNPISGHNTLYWYLQNLGQGPELLIRYENEEAVDDSQLPKDRFSAERLKGVDSTLKIQPAELGDSAVYLCASSSSGMNTGELFFGEGSRLTVL.